What follows describes a single TCR beta chain. As yet, its antigen is unknown. The sample is drawn from a study of cytomegalovirus exposure and HLA in healthy donors. About the study: The study's early data release held roughly 91 million unique TCRs from HLA-typed donors.

The PCR contained 60 Vbeta and 13 Jbeta primers. The repertoire was sequenced with immunoSEQ multiplex PCR; TCRdb's copy has only in-frame clones and lacks some. Here the sample spans 150,000 to 200,000 clones, under 80% being singletons. Notes on the study in general: Judged likely to be a sequencing artifact was a cluster of highly shared sequence variants. Sequencing depth across donors, presence/absence analyses assumed, was roughly uniform. Accounts indicate the classifier identified cytomegalovirus status with strong specificity and sensitivity.

The CDR3 extends over 14 amino acids. Per the germline V gene, CDR1 is MNHEY and CDR2 is SMNVEV (reference sequence). Trimming pared 4 bases from V and 4 bases from J, leaving 12 bases between. This sequence joins TRBV27 and TRBJ2-3; weak D call: TRBD1 (6 bases). The sample comprised PBMCs. This clonotype originated in a female donor in good health and CMV-seronegative. The CDR3 region has the DNA TGTGCCAGCAGTTCAAACAGGGTTGCAGATACGCAGTATTTT. As protein: CASSSNRVADTQYF.